This is a list of T cell receptor beta chains from one sample in a study of blood T cell repertoires in COVID-19. Method: immunoSEQ multiplex PCR; TCRdb's copy keeps in-frame clones and lacks some. This sample yields approximately 110,000 clones, of which roughly 84% are seen a single time; less than 3.5% belongs to the top ten. Sequencing used peripheral blood. Every receptor here comes from a man in his forties or fifties with acute or convalescent COVID-19. The CDR3 runs from the conserved cysteine through the conserved F or W. A D gene is named only where the DNA matches it firmly. Clone size is stated in some rows and not others, as once, few, many or a class when expanded.

J,size,D,V,DNA,CDR3
TRBJ2-7,few,NA,TRBV4-1,TGCGCCAGCAGCCAAGGGTACAACGGGGGGCTCATCTACGAGCAGTACTTC,CASSQGYNGGLIYEQYF
TRBJ2-5,NA,TRBD1,TRBV19,TGTGCCAGTAGACGACAGGGTGGAGAAGAGACCCAGTACTTC,CASRRQGGEETQYF
TRBJ2-3,NA,TRBD2,TRBV7-3,TGTGCCAGCAGCCCTGGGACTAGCGGCGATACGCAGTATTTT,CASSPGTSGDTQYF
TRBJ2-5,NA,NA,TRBV19,TGTGCCAGTAGTATCGGGACAGCGGGCCCGGAGACCCAGTACTTC,CASSIGTAGPETQYF
TRBJ1-1,NA,NA,TRBV2,TGTGCCACCCAGGGGTCTCCCTCGAACACTGAAGCTTTCTTT,CATQGSPSNTEAFF
TRBJ1-6,once,TRBD1,TRBV19,TGTGCCAGTAGTATTAAGGACAGGGATTCACCCCTCCACTTT,CASSIKDRDSPLHF
TRBJ2-4,NA,NA,TRBV6-1,TGTGCCAGCAGTGAAGGGGCAGGGCGGACAACCAAAAACATTCAGTACTTC,CASSEGAGRTTKNIQYF
TRBJ2-7,NA,TRBD1,TRBV23-1,TGCGCCAGCAGTCCGGGCAGGGGGTACGAGCAGTACTTC,CASSPGRGYEQYF
TRBJ1-6,NA,NA,TRBV28,TGTGCCAGCAGTTTATCGGGGGGCTCGAATAATTCACCCCTCCACTTT,CASSLSGGSNNSPLHF
TRBJ1-6,NA,TRBD1,TRBV5-1,TGCGCCAGCAGCTCTGGACAGGGAAATAATTCACCCCTCCACTTT,CASSSGQGNNSPLHF
TRBJ2-7,NA,TRBD1,TRBV4-1,TGCGCCAGCAGCCAACAGGGGGCCAGGGAGCAGTACTTC,CASSQQGAREQYF
TRBJ2-2,NA,NA,TRBV12-3/TRBV12-4,TGTGCCAGCAGTGTATCAGTCACCGGGGAGCTGTTTTTT,CASSVSVTGELFF
TRBJ1-6,NA,TRBD1,TRBV9,TGTGCCAGCAGCGGGGGACAGCAGAATTCACCCCTCCACTTT,CASSGGQQNSPLHF
TRBJ2-7,NA,NA,TRBV18,TGTGCCACCCAGGACACTTTGTCATCCGAGCAGTACTTC,CATQDTLSSEQYF
TRBJ2-3,NA,NA,TRBV5-1,TGCGCCAGCAGTGTTTTCCCGGGAGATACGCAGTATTTT,CASSVFPGDTQYF
TRBJ1-1,NA,TRBD1,TRBV10-3,TGTGCCAGCACAAACAGGGGGCGCGAGACGGAAGCTTTCTTT,CASTNRGRETEAFF
TRBJ2-3,NA,NA,TRBV7-3,TGTGCCAGCAGCACTACTGGCACAGATACGCAGTATTTT,CASSTTGTDTQYF
TRBJ1-3,once,NA,TRBV6-6,TGTGCCAGCGGTTCGTGGGCGAGCTCTGGAAACACCATATATTTT,CASGSWASSGNTIYF
TRBJ1-2,few,NA,TRBV24-1,TGTGCCACCAGTGACCGCGTATCGGATGGCTACACCTTC,CATSDRVSDGYTF
TRBJ1-4,once,NA,TRBV5-1,TGCGCCAGCAGCGTCCAAGGGGAGGACGAAAAACTGTTTTTT,CASSVQGEDEKLFF
TRBJ2-4,few,NA,TRBV9,TGTGCCAGCAGCGTAGAATCGCAGGCCACTTTCCAAAACATTCAGTACTTC,CASSVESQATFQNIQYF
TRBJ2-1,NA,TRBD2,TRBV6-5,TGTGCCACTGAGCGGGGGGGAAGAAATGAGCAGTTCTTC,CATERGGRNEQFF
TRBJ2-5,NA,NA,TRBV7-2,TGTGCCAGCAGCCCGAGACGGGGGGCAGAGACCCAGTACTTC,CASSPRRGAETQYF
TRBJ2-1,once,NA,TRBV6-1,TGTGCCAGCAGTTCCACCCGTACATACAATGAGCAGTTCTTC,CASSSTRTYNEQFF
TRBJ2-3,few,TRBD2,TRBV6-6,TGTGCCAGCAGTTACGGGACTAGCCCCGGAACAGATACGCAGTATTTT,CASSYGTSPGTDTQYF
TRBJ1-6,once,TRBD1,TRBV24-1,TGTGCCACCAGTGACTTCCGACAGGGGGCTTATAATTCACCCCTCCACTTT,CATSDFRQGAYNSPLHF
TRBJ2-7,few,NA,TRBV6-6,TGTGCCAGCAGTCAAACAGTTTACTACGAGCAGTACTTC,CASSQTVYYEQYF
TRBJ1-1,NA,NA,TRBV30,TGTGCCTGGAGTGAGGCAGGAACCATGAACACTGAAGCTTTCTTT,CAWSEAGTMNTEAFF
TRBJ2-7,NA,NA,TRBV2,TGTGCCAGCAGTGAATTCGGCAGGGGATACGAGCAGTACTTC,CASSEFGRGYEQYF
TRBJ2-3,NA,NA,TRBV2,TGTGCCAGCACCCACCCCCTCCAGGATACGCAGTATTTT,CASTHPLQDTQYF
TRBJ2-1,NA,TRBD2,TRBV11-3,TGTGCCAGCAGCTTGAGGTTGGGCGGGGGGCCCAATGAGCAGTTCTTC,CASSLRLGGGPNEQFF
TRBJ2-1,NA,NA,TRBV7-2,TGTGCCAGCAGCTCGGCGGGGACCAGCTCCTACAATGAGCAGTTCTTC,CASSSAGTSSYNEQFF
TRBJ2-1,NA,NA,TRBV12-3/TRBV12-4,TGTGCCAGCAGCGTTTACAATGAGCAGTTCTTC,CASSVYNEQFF
TRBJ2-1,NA,NA,TRBV2,TGTGCCAGCAGTGAAGTCGATGAGCAGTTCTTC,CASSEVDEQFF
TRBJ1-6,NA,NA,TRBV6-2/TRBV6-3,TGTGCCAGCAGTTACCGGGGTACGCAAGCACCCCTCCACTTT,CASSYRGTQAPLHF
TRBJ2-3,NA,NA,TRBV12-3/TRBV12-4,TGTGCCAGTACAGGGATTTTCACAGATACGCAGTATTTT,CASTGIFTDTQYF
TRBJ2-7,NA,NA,TRBV29-1,TGCAGCGGGGGTACAGGGTACGAGCAGTACTTC,CSGGTGYEQYF
TRBJ1-2,NA,TRBD1,TRBV18,TGTGCCAGCTCATCCTCTGCCGGGACAGGGTTTGTGTATGGCTACACCTTC,CASSSSAGTGFVYGYTF
TRBJ2-2,NA,TRBD2,TRBV5-4,TGTGCCAGCAGCTTGGATCGGGGGGACACCGGGGAGCTGTTTTTT,CASSLDRGDTGELFF
TRBJ2-5,NA,NA,TRBV24-1,TGTGCCACCAGTGAACGCACGAGAGAGACCCAGTACTTC,CATSERTRETQYF
TRBJ1-5,NA,TRBD1,TRBV15,TGTGCCACCAGCAGAGGAGGGACAGGGGTCGAGTCCCAGCATTTT,CATSRGGTGVESQHF
TRBJ1-6,NA,TRBD1,TRBV6-1,TGTGCCAGCAGTGTATGGGACAGGGAGACGCGTTCACCCCTCCACTTT,CASSVWDRETRSPLHF
TRBJ1-2,once,TRBD1,TRBV7-2,TGTGCCAGCAGCTTAGGACAGGGAGGCTATGGCTACACCTTC,CASSLGQGGYGYTF
TRBJ1-4,few,NA,TRBV9,TGTGCCAGCAGCGCCCAATCCTACAGGGATAGGGATGAAAAACTGTTTTTT,CASSAQSYRDRDEKLFF
TRBJ2-2,NA,NA,TRBV7-2,TGTGCCAGCAGCTTAGCGCAGGAGGGTTGGGAGCTGTTTTTT,CASSLAQEGWELFF
TRBJ2-2,NA,TRBD2,TRBV6-2/TRBV6-3,TGTGCCAGCAGTTACAGACAGGGGACTAGCGGCACCGGGGAGCTGTTTTTT,CASSYRQGTSGTGELFF
TRBJ2-5,NA,TRBD2,TRBV5-1,TGCGCCAGCAGCTTGGCGTCTAGCGGGGGCATAGGGGGAGAGACCCAGTACTTC,CASSLASSGGIGGETQYF
TRBJ1-6,NA,NA,TRBV19,TGTGCCAGTAGCAGTGGTTCACCCCTCCACTTT,CASSSGSPLHF
TRBJ1-2,NA,TRBD1,TRBV19,TGTGCCAGTACCCCGACAGGGACTAACTATGGCTACACCTTC,CASTPTGTNYGYTF
TRBJ1-2,NA,NA,TRBV7-2,TGTGCCAGCAGCTTATATGGCAACAGTAACTATGGCTACACCTTC,CASSLYGNSNYGYTF
TRBJ2-3,NA,TRBD2,TRBV7-2,TGTGCCAGCAGCAGGAGAGCGGGGTTCCGCACAGATACGCAGTATTTT,CASSRRAGFRTDTQYF
TRBJ1-1,NA,TRBD1,TRBV5-4,TGTGCCAGCAGCCTGGACAGGGGGGCAGCTTTCTTT,CASSLDRGAAFF